This TCR beta chain was captured by sequencing in a study of T cell responses to AZD1222 COVID-19 vaccine. Notes on the study in general: White British donors predominated, females outnumbered males, and clonal diversity was possibly underestimated. Spike was spanned by vaccine-associated CD4 TCRs, with dominance at 160-218 and 743-854. In all cases, repertoires were sampled only after the peak T cell response.

Measured with immunoSEQ multiplex PCR; TCRdb has only the in-frame clones, and not every one. Of roughly 120,000 clones detected, about 85% appear once; the ten largest clones hold around 1.5%. The germline V gene encodes CDR1 MNHEY and CDR2 SMNVEV (reference sequence). Trimming pared 8 bases from V and 2 bases from J, leaving 6 bases between. This CDR3 spans 12 amino acids. Comments on this clone: Its antigen is currently unknown.

The chain joins TRBV27 to TRBJ1-4; D unresolved. The sequence was collected from an adult in good health. This sample comprised peripheral blood, obtained on day 0 of AZD1222 vaccination. DNA of the CDR3: TGTGCCAGCGGTGGGACTAATGAAAAACTGTTTTTT. Residues: CASGGTNEKLFF. The variable domain in full, completed from reference TRBV27 and TRBJ1-4, reads EAQVTQNPRYLITVTGKKLTVTCSQNMNHEYMSWYRQDPGLGLRQIYYSMNVEVTDKGDVPEGYKVSRKEKRNFPLILESPSPNQTSLYFCASGGTNEKLFFGSGTQLSVL.